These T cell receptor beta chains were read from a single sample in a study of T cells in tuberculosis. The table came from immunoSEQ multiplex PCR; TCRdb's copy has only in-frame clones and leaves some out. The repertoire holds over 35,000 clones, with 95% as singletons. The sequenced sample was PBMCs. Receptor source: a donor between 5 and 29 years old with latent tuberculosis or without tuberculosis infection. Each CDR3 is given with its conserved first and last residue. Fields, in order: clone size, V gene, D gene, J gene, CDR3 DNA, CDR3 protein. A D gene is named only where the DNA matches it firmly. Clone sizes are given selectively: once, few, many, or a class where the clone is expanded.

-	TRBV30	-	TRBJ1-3	TGTGCCTGGAGTGAACTGGGGGGGTCCTCCGGAAACACCATATATTTT	CAWSELGGSSGNTIYF
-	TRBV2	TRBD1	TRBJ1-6	TGTGCCAGCATGCCGGGACAGGGGAGGAATTCACCCCTCCACTTT	CASMPGQGRNSPLHF
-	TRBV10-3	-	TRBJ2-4	TGTGCCATCTCCTCGGCAGGGCTCAAAAACATTCAGTACTTC	CAISSAGLKNIQYF
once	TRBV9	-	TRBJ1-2	TGTGCCAGCAGCGTAGACGCGATGGACACCGATGGTGGCTACACCTTC	CASSVDAMDTDGGYTF
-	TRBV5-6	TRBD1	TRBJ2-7	TGTGCCAGCAGCTTGGGTGGATCCACAGGGGTCCCCTCCTACGAGCAGTACTTC	CASSLGGSTGVPSYEQYF
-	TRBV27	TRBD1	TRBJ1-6	TGTGCCAGCAGTTCCCGAGCCGGGACAGGGGGCTTGGTTGATAATTCACCCCTCCACTTT	CASSSRAGTGGLVDNSPLHF
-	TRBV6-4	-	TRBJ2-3	TGTGCCAGCAGTGACTCGATACTTGGTGTGCCGCAGTATTTT	CASSDSILGVPQYF
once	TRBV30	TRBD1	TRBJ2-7	TGTGCCTGGAGTGTCTCAGGGACAGGGGGTCGCGAGCAGTACTTC	CAWSVSGTGGREQYF
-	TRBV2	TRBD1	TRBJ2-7	TGTGCCGGCAAAACAGGGGGCGCGTCCTACGAGCAGTACTTC	CAGKTGGASYEQYF
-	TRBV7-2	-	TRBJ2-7	TGTGCCAGCAGCTTAGATTACTCCTACGAGCAGTACTTC	CASSLDYSYEQYF
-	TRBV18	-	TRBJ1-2	TGTGCCAGCTCACCCGCAACCGGGACAAACGATGGCTACACCTTC	CASSPATGTNDGYTF
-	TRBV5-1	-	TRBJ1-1	TGCGCCAGCTACCAGGACAGACTGAACACTGAAGCTTTCTTT	CASYQDRLNTEAFF
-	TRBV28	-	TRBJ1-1	TGTGCCAGCAGGGAGCTAGCCGCTGAAGCTTTCTTT	CASRELAAEAFF
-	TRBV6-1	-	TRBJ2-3	TGTGCCAGCAGTGAATGGCGAGGGCCAGATACGCAGTATTTT	CASSEWRGPDTQYF
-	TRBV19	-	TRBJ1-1	TGTGCCAGTAGTATAGGGGAGTCTATCGGAGCTTTCTTT	CASSIGESIGAFF
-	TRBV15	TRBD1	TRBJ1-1	TGTGCCACCAGCAAGGGGGCCTACACTGAAGCTTTCTTT	CATSKGAYTEAFF
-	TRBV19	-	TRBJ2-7	TGTGCCAGTAGTAACACCTACGAGCAGTACTTC	CASSNTYEQYF
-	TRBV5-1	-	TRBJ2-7	TGCGCCAGCAGCCAGACCGGGATGCAGTACTTC	CASSQTGMQYF
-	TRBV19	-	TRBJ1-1	TGTGCCAGTACCCCTCACTCCCCCGGCACTGAAGCTTTCTTT	CASTPHSPGTEAFF
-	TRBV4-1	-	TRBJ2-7	TGCGCCAGCAGCCGGATAATCCTGGGGGCAGGGTACGAGCAGTACTTC	CASSRIILGAGYEQYF
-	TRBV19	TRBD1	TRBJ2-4	TGTGCCAGTAGTTCGCGACAGGGCCCCCACTTC	CASSSRQGPHF
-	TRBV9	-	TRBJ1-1	TGTGCCAGCAGCGGCCCAGGTGGCACTGAAGCTTTCTTT	CASSGPGGTEAFF
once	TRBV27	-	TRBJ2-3	TGTGCCAGCAGACCCCCAGGCCTTAACACAGATACGCAGTATTTT	CASRPPGLNTDTQYF
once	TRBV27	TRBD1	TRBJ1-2	TGTGCCAGCAGTTTATACGGACAGGGGGCGGGTTACACCTTC	CASSLYGQGAGYTF
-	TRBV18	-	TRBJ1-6	TGTGCCAGCTCGGTCCAGGGGCGAAATTCACCCCTCCACTTT	CASSVQGRNSPLHF
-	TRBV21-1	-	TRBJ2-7	TGTGCCAGCAGCAGAAACCCCCCGGGCTACGAGCAGTACTTC	CASSRNPPGYEQYF
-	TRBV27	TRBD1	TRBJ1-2	TGTGCCAGCAGTTTCCGGGACAGGATGAGCTATGGCTACACCTTC	CASSFRDRMSYGYTF
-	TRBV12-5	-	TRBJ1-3	TGTGCTAGTGCTAAAGTCGACAAAAGAGGAAACACCATATATTTT	CASAKVDKRGNTIYF
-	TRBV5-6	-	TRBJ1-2	TGTGCCAGCAGCTTGATGGCATACTATGGCTACACCTTC	CASSLMAYYGYTF
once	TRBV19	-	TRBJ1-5	TGTGCCAGTAGCATCCCTGGCGGGCCCAAAAACCATCAGCCCCAGCATTTT	CASSIPGGPKNHQPQHF
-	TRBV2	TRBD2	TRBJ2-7	TGTGCCAGCAGGGCGAGCGGGGGCAAATCCTACAAGCAGTACTTC	CASRASGGKSYKQYF
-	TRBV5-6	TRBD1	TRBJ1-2	TGTGCCAGCAGCTCGGGACAGAGAAACTATGGCTACACCTTC	CASSSGQRNYGYTF
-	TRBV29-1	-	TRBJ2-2	TGCAGCGCTGGGACGACAGGCAACACCGGGGAGCTGTTTTTT	CSAGTTGNTGELFF
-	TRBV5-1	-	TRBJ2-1	TGCGCCAGCAGCTTGGCCGCAGGGCTCAATGAGCAGTTCTTC	CASSLAAGLNEQFF
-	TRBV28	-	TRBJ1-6	TGTGCCAGCAGTTTGCAGGGAGGTTCACCCCTCCACTTT	CASSLQGGSPLHF
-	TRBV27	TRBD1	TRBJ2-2	TGTGCCAGCAGTGACAGGGCCGGGGAGCTGTTTTTT	CASSDRAGELFF
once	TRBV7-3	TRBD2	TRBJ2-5	TGTGCCAGCAGCCTAGGCACTAGCGGGGGCCTCCCCTTGGAGACCCAGTACTTC	CASSLGTSGGLPLETQYF
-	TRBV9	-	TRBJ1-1	TGTGCCAGCAGCGTAGGTCGGGACACTGAAGCTTTCTTT	CASSVGRDTEAFF
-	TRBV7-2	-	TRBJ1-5	TGTGCCAGCAGCCCCCCGGGGAGGTCAGCATCGGCTCAGCCCCAGCATTTT	CASSPPGRSASAQPQHF
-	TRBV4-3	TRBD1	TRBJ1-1	TGCGCCAGCAGCCATAGGACAGGGACGAACACTGAAGCTTTCTTT	CASSHRTGTNTEAFF
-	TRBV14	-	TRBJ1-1	TGTGCCAGCAGCCAAGTGGGGGCGCGGGTAGCTTTCTTT	CASSQVGARVAFF
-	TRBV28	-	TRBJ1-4	TGTGCCAGCAGTTTCGGCGGAAGGCAACTGTTTTTT	CASSFGGRQLFF
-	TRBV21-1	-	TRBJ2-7	TGTGCCAGCAGCAAAGGGGGTACGGAGGGAACCCACGAGCAGTACTTC	CASSKGGTEGTHEQYF
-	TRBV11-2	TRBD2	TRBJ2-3	TGTGCCAGCAGCTTAGTTAAGGGACTAAACACAGATACGCAGTATTTT	CASSLVKGLNTDTQYF
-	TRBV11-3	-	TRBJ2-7	TGTGCCAGCAGCCTGGGCGGGGACTACGAGCAGTACTTC	CASSLGGDYEQYF
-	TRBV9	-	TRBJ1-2	TGTGCCAGCAGCGCTGAGGGGAGGGGTAACTATGGCTACACCTTC	CASSAEGRGNYGYTF
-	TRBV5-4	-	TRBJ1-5	TGTGCCAGCAGCTTGAGGATGATGTCGGAGGGCCCAAATCAGCCCCAGCATTTT	CASSLRMMSEGPNQPQHF
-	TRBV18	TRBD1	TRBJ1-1	TGTGCCAGCTCACCACCGAGGGGGCGAACTGAAGCTTTCTTT	CASSPPRGRTEAFF
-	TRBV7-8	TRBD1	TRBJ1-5	TGTGCCAGCAGCCTAATACCGGACAGGGGCAATCAGCCCCAGCATTTT	CASSLIPDRGNQPQHF
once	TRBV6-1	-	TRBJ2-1	TGTGCCAGCAGTGAAGTTAGTCTTTATTCCTACAATGAGCAGTTCTTC	CASSEVSLYSYNEQFF
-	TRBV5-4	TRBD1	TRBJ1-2	TGTGCCAGCAGCTCCTTACAGGGGGCGGTTGGCTACACCTTC	CASSSLQGAVGYTF